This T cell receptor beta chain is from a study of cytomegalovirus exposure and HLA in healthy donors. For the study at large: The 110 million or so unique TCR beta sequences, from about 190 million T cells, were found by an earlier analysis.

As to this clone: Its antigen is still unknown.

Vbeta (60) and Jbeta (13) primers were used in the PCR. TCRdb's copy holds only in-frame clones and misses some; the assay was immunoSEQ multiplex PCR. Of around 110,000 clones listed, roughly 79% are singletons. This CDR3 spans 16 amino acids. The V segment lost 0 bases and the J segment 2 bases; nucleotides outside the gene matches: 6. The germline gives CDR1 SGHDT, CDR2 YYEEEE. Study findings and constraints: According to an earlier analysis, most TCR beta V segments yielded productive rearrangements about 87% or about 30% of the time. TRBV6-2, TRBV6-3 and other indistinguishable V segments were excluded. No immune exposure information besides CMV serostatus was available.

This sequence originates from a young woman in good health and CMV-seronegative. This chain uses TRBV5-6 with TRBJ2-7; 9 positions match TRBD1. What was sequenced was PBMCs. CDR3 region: CASSLGGQGKPYEQYF. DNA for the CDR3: TGTGCCAGCAGCTTGGGGGGACAGGGTAAACCCTACGAGCAGTACTTC.